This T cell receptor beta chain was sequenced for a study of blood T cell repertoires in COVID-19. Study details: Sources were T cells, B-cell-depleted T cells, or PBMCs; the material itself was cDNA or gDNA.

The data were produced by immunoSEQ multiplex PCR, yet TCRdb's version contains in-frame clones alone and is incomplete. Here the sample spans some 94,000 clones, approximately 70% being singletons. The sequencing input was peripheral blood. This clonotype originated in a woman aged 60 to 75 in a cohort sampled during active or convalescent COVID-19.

CDR3 in amino acids: CATRDRVNEQFF. For the CDR3, the DNA is TGTGCCACCCGGGACAGGGTCAATGAGCAGTTCTTC. The V gene is TRBV28, the J gene TRBJ2-1, with TRBD1 identical over 9 bases. Germline V gene data show CDR1 as MDHEN and CDR2 as SYDVKM. CDR3 length equals 12 residues. J gave up 6 bases and V 10 bases, and 4 bases lay outside the gene matches. Full variable domain (remainder filled in from reference TRBV28 and TRBJ2-1): DVKVTQSSRYLVKRTGEKVFLECVQDMDHENMFWYRQDPGLGLRLIYFSYDVKMKEKGDIPEGYSVSREKKERFSLILESASTNQTSMYLCATRDRVNEQFFGPGTRLTVL.